This TCR beta chain was sequenced during a study of blood T cell repertoires in COVID-19. Clones were sequenced by immunoSEQ multiplex PCR, and TCRdb holds only the in-frame ones, with some missing. The sample contains tens of thousands of clones, 80% to 90% of which appear only once. CDR3 length: 16 amino acids. Germline V lookup: CDR1 SGHRS, CDR2 YFSETQ. The ends were cut back, 3 bases at V and 0 bases at J, with 13 bases in the middle. Sequenced input: peripheral blood. This clonotype was obtained from a woman aged 80 or older with acute or convalescent COVID-19. The chain joins TRBV5-1 to TRBJ1-3; D remains unclear. CDR3 nucleotide sequence: TGCGCCAGCAGCTCCAACGGGATTTTCTCTGGAAACACCATATATTTT. Translating gives CASSSNGIFSGNTIYF.